Below, one TCR beta chain is given with its context. What it recognizes is unknown. This specimen comes from a study of CXCR3-negative and CXCR3-positive naive CD8 T cells. Study outcomes and limitations: Similar levels of surface CD5 were seen between naive subsets; TCR strength was inferred from TRB CDR3 properties. Each naive subset displayed comparably high diversity, whereas memory CD8+ cells displayed much lower diversity. Post-cryopreservation CXCR3 expression was partly diminished, and the bulk of assays employed fresh PBMCs. Hydrophobicity was higher for TRB CDR3s found in CXCR3-positive naive cells than in CXCR3-negative naive cells.

Germline CDR1 SQVTM, CDR2 ANQGSEA. The CDR3 contains 14 residues. CD45RO-CCR7+CD27+CD95- marked naive CD8+ T cells. Preparation of TRB cDNA libraries relied on 5' RACE carrying UMI labels. TCRdb reanalyzed the 5' RACE reads and collapses them to one entry per CDR3 protein, without DNA. This sample's clone table lists tens of thousands of distinct CDR3 sequences. The receptor was derived from a human donor in good health. Some clones in this sample may be carry-over from other donors' samples. Specimen: naive CXCR3+ CD8+ T cells from blood. Subset denoted: CD45RO-CCR7+CD27+CD95- naive CD8+ T cells expressing CXCR3 (TNR3+). The V gene is TRBV29-1, the J gene TRBJ2-1; TCRdb's D call, TRBD2, is unchecked because there is no DNA. CDR3: CSVEGLEVYNEQFF.